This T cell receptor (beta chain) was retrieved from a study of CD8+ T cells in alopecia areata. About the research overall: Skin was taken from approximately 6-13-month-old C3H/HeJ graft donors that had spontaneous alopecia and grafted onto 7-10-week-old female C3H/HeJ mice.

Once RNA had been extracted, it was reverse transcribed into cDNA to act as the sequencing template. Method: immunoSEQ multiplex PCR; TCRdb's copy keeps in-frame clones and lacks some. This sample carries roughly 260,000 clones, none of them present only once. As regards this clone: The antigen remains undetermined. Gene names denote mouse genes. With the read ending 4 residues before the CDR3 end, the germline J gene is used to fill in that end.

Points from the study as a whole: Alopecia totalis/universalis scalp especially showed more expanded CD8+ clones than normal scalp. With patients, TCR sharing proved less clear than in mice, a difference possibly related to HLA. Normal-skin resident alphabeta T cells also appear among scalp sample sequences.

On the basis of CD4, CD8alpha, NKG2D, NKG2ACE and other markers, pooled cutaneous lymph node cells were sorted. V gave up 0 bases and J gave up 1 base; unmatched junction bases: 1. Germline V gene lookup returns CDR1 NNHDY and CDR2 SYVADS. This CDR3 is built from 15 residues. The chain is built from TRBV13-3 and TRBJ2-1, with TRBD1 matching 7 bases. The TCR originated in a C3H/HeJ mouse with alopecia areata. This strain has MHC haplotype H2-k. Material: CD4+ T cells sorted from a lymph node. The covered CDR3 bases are TGTGCCAGCAGTGATGCCAGGGGGAACTATGCT. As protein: CASSDARGNYA. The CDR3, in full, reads CASSDARGNYAEQFF.